These T cell receptor beta chains were read from a single sample in a study of Ad26.COV2.S vaccination and SARS-CoV-2 variants. Sequencing was performed with immunoSEQ multiplex PCR; in TCRdb, only in-frame clones are kept and a portion is missing. The sample has roughly 350,000 clones, about 87% seen once. The sequences come from peripheral blood, collected in a trial of Ad26.COV2.S vaccine versus placebo. These receptors all stem from a person between 18 and 65 years old who received the Ad26.COV2.S COVID-19 vaccine or a placebo. Both conserved end residues are part of each CDR3. D genes are given only for firm matches. Size is stated for part of the rows, as once, few or many counts, or as a class when the clone is expanded.

CDR3nt	CDR3aa	abundance	d_gene	j_gene	v_gene
TGTGCCAGCAGTTCCGGGACGGCGAACACCGGGGAGCTGTTTTTT	CASSSGTANTGELFF	.	.	TRBJ2-2	TRBV7-9
TGTGCCAGCAGCTTAGGACTAGCGGGACGGGAGACCCAGTACTTC	CASSLGLAGRETQYF	.	TRBD2	TRBJ2-5	TRBV7-3
TGTGCCAGCAGCTACCGGGACTACCGGGTTAATGAGCAGTTCTTC	CASSYRDYRVNEQFF	.	TRBD2	TRBJ2-1	TRBV9
TGTGCCAGCAGCTTACAGCAGGGCGACGGCTACACCTTC	CASSLQQGDGYTF	.	.	TRBJ1-2	TRBV11-2
TGTGCCAGCAGCCCTCCGGGACAGGGGGCCGGTGAGCAGTTCTTC	CASSPPGQGAGEQFF	few	TRBD1	TRBJ2-1	TRBV11-3
TGTGCCAGCAGTTACGTAGGGGGTACTGGGGCCAACGTCCTGACTTTC	CASSYVGGTGANVLTF	.	.	TRBJ2-6	TRBV6-5
TGCGCCAGCAGCTTTAGGCTAACTAGCACAGATACGCAGTATTTT	CASSFRLTSTDTQYF	.	.	TRBJ2-3	TRBV5-1
TGTGCCAGCAGCTCGACAGCCGGGACAGGGGGCTACGAGCAGTACTTC	CASSSTAGTGGYEQYF	.	TRBD1	TRBJ2-7	TRBV13
TGTGCCAGCAGTTTAGGCACAGGTGCTGGCTACACCTTC	CASSLGTGAGYTF	.	.	TRBJ1-2	TRBV28
TGTGCCAGCAGCCAAACCCGGAGGCAGTTCTTC	CASSQTRRQFF	.	.	TRBJ2-1	TRBV11-2
TGTGCCAGTAGTATCGGGACAGGGTTTCACGAGCAGTGCTTC	CASSIGTGFHEQCF	once	TRBD1	TRBJ2-7	TRBV19
TGCGCCAGCAGCCAAAACGGATGGGAGGGAAACACCATATATTTT	CASSQNGWEGNTIYF	few	.	TRBJ1-3	TRBV4-3
TGTGCCAGCAGCTTAGTGGTAGCGACAAACAATGAGCAGTTCTTC	CASSLVVATNNEQFF	once	.	TRBJ2-1	TRBV7-6
TGTGCCAGCAGTAGCAATCAGCCCCAGCATTTT	CASSSNQPQHF	.	.	TRBJ1-5	TRBV21-1
TGTGCCAGCAGCCAAGCGACTAGACAGGGGAGGGTCGAGCAGTACTTC	CASSQATRQGRVEQYF	.	.	TRBJ2-7	TRBV4-2
TGCAGCGTCATAAACAGGGGAAACACTGAAGCTTTCTTT	CSVINRGNTEAFF	few	TRBD1	TRBJ1-1	TRBV29-1
TGTGCCATCAGCGACCCGGGGGCGACAGATACGCAGTATTTT	CAISDPGATDTQYF	.	.	TRBJ2-3	TRBV10-3
TGTGCCAGCCTCCGGGGTAGGGGGGAGAACTATGGCTACACCTTC	CASLRGRGENYGYTF	.	.	TRBJ1-2	TRBV7-8
TGCGCCAGCAGCCGGGCGGGGGTTACGAACACCGGGGAGCTGTTTTTT	CASSRAGVTNTGELFF	once	TRBD2	TRBJ2-2	TRBV5-1
TGTGCCAGCAGCGCAACTTTGAACACCGGGGAGCTGTTTTTT	CASSATLNTGELFF	.	.	TRBJ2-2	TRBV7-3
TGCAGTGGGACGGAAGAGACCCAGTACTTC	CSGTEETQYF	.	.	TRBJ2-5	TRBV20-1
TGCGCCAGCAGGACCGGACAGGGGGATCAGCCCCAGCATTTT	CASRTGQGDQPQHF	.	TRBD1	TRBJ1-5	TRBV10-2
TGTGCCAGCAGGTATCAGGGAAATCAGCCCCAGCATTTT	CASRYQGNQPQHF	few	.	TRBJ1-5	TRBV12-3/TRBV12-4
TGTGCCAGCAGCGTAGATAGCGTCGCTGAAGCTTTCTTT	CASSVDSVAEAFF	.	.	TRBJ1-1	TRBV9
TGTGCCAGCAGTTGGGAAAATTTAGCAGGGCGGCATACGCAGTATTTT	CASSWENLAGRHTQYF	.	.	TRBJ2-3	TRBV7-8
TGTGCCAGCAGCCCCCCCGGTTCCGGGGAGCGCACAGATACGCAGTATTTT	CASSPPGSGERTDTQYF	once	.	TRBJ2-3	TRBV7-2
TGTGCCAGCAGTTGGGCCCACGTGGGGATTGATGGCTACACCTTC	CASSWAHVGIDGYTF	.	.	TRBJ1-2	TRBV6-5
TGTGCCAGTAGTATAGATCCGGGGTCCCCTCAGCCCCAGCATTTT	CASSIDPGSPQPQHF	.	.	TRBJ1-5	TRBV19
TGTGCCAGCAGACAACTAGCGGCCCACGAGCAGTTCTTC	CASRQLAAHEQFF	.	TRBD2	TRBJ2-1	TRBV6-5
TGTGCCAGCAGCTTTGGGTCAGGGATCAATCAGCCCCAGCATTTT	CASSFGSGINQPQHF	.	.	TRBJ1-5	TRBV5-6
TGTGCCAGCAGTTTGACCGGGGAGCTGTTTTTT	CASSLTGELFF	once	.	TRBJ2-2	TRBV27
TGTGCCAGCAGCTTGGGATTAGCTTGGGACGTACAAGAGACCCAGTACTTC	CASSLGLAWDVQETQYF	few	.	TRBJ2-5	TRBV5-4
TGCACCAGCAGCCAAGATCAGTTGACGGGGGGAGCCTACAATGAGCAGTTCTTC	CTSSQDQLTGGAYNEQFF	.	.	TRBJ2-1	TRBV1